This T cell receptor (beta chain) appears in the sequencing data of a study of identical twins. This clonotype was seen repeatedly, ten times or more. TCRdb re-analysed the 5' RACE reads in MiXCR, keeping a single row per CDR3 protein. Here the sample spans some 730,000 distinct CDR3 sequences, roughly 18% being singletons. The CDR3 spans 12 residues. V was shortened by 2 bases and J by 4 bases, with 4 bases between the two germline ends. Germline CDR1 reads KGHSH; CDR2 reads LQKENI. This sample also belongs to another study, concerning T cells expressing NK-cell markers. That report notes: Beta-chain profiling covered CD3+CD56+NKG2C+, CD3+CD56+NKG2C- and CD3+CD56-NKG2C+ sorted subsets. One of the eight sequenced donors was seronegative, whereas the other seven were HCMV-seropositive. Of the CD8+ T cell pool in about 6 donors, about 1.0-8% was accounted for by dominant NKG2C+ clonotypes.

The origin of this receptor is a woman younger than 35 in good health. The chain links TRBV18 to TRBJ2-3; D remains ambiguous. The sequencing input was PBMCs. The CDR3 loop is CASSPSADTQYF. In nucleotides, the CDR3 is TGTGCCAGCTCACCATCCGCAGATACGCAGTATTTT.